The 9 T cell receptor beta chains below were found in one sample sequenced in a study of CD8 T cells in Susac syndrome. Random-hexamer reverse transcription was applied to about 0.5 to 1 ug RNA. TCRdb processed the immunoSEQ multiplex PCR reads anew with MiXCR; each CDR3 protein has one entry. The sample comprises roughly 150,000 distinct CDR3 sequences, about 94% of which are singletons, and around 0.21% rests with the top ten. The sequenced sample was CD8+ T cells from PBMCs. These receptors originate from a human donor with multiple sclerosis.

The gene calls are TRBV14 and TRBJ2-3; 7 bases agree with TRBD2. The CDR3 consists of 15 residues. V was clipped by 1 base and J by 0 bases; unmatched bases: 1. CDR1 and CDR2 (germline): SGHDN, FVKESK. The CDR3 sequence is CASSQVGGSTDTQYF. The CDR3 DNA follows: TGTGCCAGCAGCCAAGTGGGGGGGAGCACAGATACGCAGTATTTT.

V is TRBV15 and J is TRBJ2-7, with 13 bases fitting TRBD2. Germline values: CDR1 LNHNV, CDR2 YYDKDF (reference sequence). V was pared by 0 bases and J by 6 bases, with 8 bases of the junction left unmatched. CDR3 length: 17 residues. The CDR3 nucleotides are TGTGCCACCAGCAGAGAGCGGCCGGGACTAGCGGGGATCGAGCAGTACTTC. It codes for CATSRERPGLAGIEQYF.

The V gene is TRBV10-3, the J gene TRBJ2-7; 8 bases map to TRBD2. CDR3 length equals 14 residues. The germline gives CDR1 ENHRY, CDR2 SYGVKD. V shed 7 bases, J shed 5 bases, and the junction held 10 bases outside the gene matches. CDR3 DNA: TGTGCCATCAAAAGTGTGCGGGGGGAGGACGAGCAGTACTTC. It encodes CAIKSVRGEDEQYF.

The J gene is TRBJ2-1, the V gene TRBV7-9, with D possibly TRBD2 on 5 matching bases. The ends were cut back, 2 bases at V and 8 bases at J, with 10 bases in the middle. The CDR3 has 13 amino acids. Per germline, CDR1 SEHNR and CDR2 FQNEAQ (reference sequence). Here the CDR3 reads CASSLLLEDEQFF. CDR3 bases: TGTGCCAGCAGCTTACTCCTGGAGGATGAGCAGTTCTTC.

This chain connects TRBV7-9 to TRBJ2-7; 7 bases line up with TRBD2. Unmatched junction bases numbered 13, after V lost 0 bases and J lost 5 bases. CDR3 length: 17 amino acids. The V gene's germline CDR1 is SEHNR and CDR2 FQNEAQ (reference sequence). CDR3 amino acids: CASSLASRLADFDEQYF. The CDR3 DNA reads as TGTGCCAGCAGCTTAGCATCTCGGCTAGCGGACTTCGACGAGCAGTACTTC.

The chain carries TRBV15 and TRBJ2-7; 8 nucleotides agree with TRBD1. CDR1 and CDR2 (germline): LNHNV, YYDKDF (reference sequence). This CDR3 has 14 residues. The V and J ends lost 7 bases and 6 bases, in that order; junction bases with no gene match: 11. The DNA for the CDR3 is TGTGCCACCAACCCGGGACAGGAAGGTGGCGAGCAGTACTTC. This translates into CATNPGQEGGEQYF.

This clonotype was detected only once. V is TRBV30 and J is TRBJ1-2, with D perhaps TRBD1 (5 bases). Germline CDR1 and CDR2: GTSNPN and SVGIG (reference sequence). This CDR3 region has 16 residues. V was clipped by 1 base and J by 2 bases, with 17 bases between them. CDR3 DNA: TGTGCCTGGAGTGGGCTTCACGCCAGGGAGAACTATGGCTACACCTTC. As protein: CAWSGLHARENYGYTF.

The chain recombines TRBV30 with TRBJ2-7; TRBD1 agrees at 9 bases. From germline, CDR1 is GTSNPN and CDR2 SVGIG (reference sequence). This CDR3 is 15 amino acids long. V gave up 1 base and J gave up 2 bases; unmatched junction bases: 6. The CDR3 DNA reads TGTGCCTGGAGTGGGGACTACAGGGGGCCCTACGAGCAGTACTTC. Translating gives CAWSGDYRGPYEQYF.

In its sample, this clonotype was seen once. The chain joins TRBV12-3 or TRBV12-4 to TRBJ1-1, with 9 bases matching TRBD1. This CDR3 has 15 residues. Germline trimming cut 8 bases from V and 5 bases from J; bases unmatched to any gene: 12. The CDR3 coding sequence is TGTGCCAGCGGACCCCTACAGGGGGCAGGTACTGAAGCTTTCTTT. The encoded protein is CASGPLQGAGTEAFF.